This TCR beta chain was profiled in a study of blood T cell repertoires in COVID-19. Produced via immunoSEQ multiplex PCR; TCRdb's table is partial and in-frame only. The sample includes about 100,000 clones, approximately 91% of them seen just once. The germline gives CDR1 SEHNR, CDR2 FQNEAQ (reference sequence). The CDR3 is 17 residues long. J gave up 0 bases and V 5 bases, and 8 bases lay outside the gene matches. The clonotype was recovered from a woman aged 60-75 years with acute or convalescent COVID-19. The chain combines TRBV7-9 with TRBJ2-1; 9 positions agree with TRBD2. Sample: peripheral blood. CDR3 in amino acids: CASSPRGSGSSYNEQFF. For the CDR3, the DNA is TGTGCCAGCAGCCCCCGAGGTAGCGGGAGCTCCTACAATGAGCAGTTCTTC.